These 9 T cell receptor beta chains came from one sample sequenced in a study of shared clonotypes between healthy human individuals. Naive CD8 cells comprised CD45RO-negative, CCR7-positively selected cells, excluding terminally differentiated effector memory CD45RA+ cells. Only in-frame clones appear in the TCRdb table, and some are missing; sequencing was by immunoSEQ multiplex PCR. The table shows around 2.1 million clones, with roughly 91% occurring only once. Material for sequencing was naive CD8+ T cells from PBMCs. These receptors originate from a man younger than 35 in good health. Some clones in this sample may be carry-over from other donors' samples.

The chain couples TRBV4-3 to TRBJ1-1, with D unresolved. CDR3 size: 17 residues. Germline V gene lookup returns CDR1 LGHNA and CDR2 YSLEER. Trimming left V 1 base short and J 0 bases short, with 15 bases between. The CDR3 loop is CASSQGGRSVMNTEAFF. CDR3 DNA: TGCGCCAGCAGCCAAGGTGGGAGATCCGTAATGAACACTGAAGCTTTCTTT.

The chain has TRBV15 and TRBJ2-1, with 7 bases that match TRBD2. J was trimmed by 15 bases and V by 4 bases; bases with no gene match: 9. CDR3 length: 12 residues. Per germline, CDR1 LNHNV and CDR2 YYDKDF (reference sequence). The CDR3, as DNA: TGTGCCACCAGCACCACCGGGACTACAGCGTTCTTC. Residues: CATSTTGTTAFF.

The chain joins TRBV7-6 to TRBJ1-1; D unresolved. This CDR3 region has 14 residues. V was shortened by 2 bases and J by 0 bases, with 7 bases between the two germline ends. Germline V gives CDR1 SGHVS, CDR2 FNYEAQ. The CDR3 DNA reads TGTGCCAGCAGCTTAAGCGAAGTGAACACTGAAGCTTTCTTT. Its protein is CASSLSEVNTEAFF.

The chain couples TRBV7-6 to TRBJ2-7; no clear D gene. CDR1 and CDR2 (germline): SGHVS, FNYEAQ. CDR3 length: 14 residues. Trimming took 5 bases from V and 3 from J, leaving 14 bases between them. The CDR3, as DNA: TGTGCCAGCAGCCTCGCCGGTTCCGACTACGAGCAGTACTTC. It is translated as CASSLAGSDYEQYF. Variable domain in full (rest from reference TRBV7-6 and TRBJ2-7): GAGVSQSPRYKVTKRGQDVALRCDPISGHVSLYWYRQALGQGPEFLTYFNYEAQQDKSGLPNDRFSAERPEGSISTLTIQRTEQRDSAMYRCASSLAGSDYEQYFGPGTRLTVT.

The chain joins TRBV28 to TRBJ2-3, with 9 nucleotides matching TRBD1. The CDR3 runs to 16 residues. CDR1 is MDHEN, CDR2 SYDVKM, per germline. With 7 bases clipped from V and 0 bases from J, the junction kept 8 bases outside the gene matches. This CDR3 reads CASMGTGKLSTDTQYF. The CDR3 bases are TGTGCCAGCATGGGGACAGGGAAGTTGAGCACAGATACGCAGTATTTT.

The chain is built from TRBV15 and TRBJ2-1, with 11 bases that match TRBD2. The junction had 7 bases not matched to a gene; V was cut back by 5 bases and J by 4 bases. Germline V gene sequence: CDR1 LNHNV, CDR2 YYDKDF (reference sequence). The CDR3 length is 16 residues. Here the CDR3 reads CATSPLAGAPYNEQFF. The CDR3 DNA is TGTGCCACCAGCCCACTAGCGGGGGCCCCTTACAATGAGCAGTTCTTC.

The chain employs TRBV28 and TRBJ2-2, with D tentatively TRBD1 (5 bases). CDR1 MDHEN and CDR2 SYDVKM come from the germline V gene. The germline V and J ends were trimmed by 5 bases and 5 bases, with 15 bases remaining between them. CDR3 length: 15 residues. The CDR3 loop reads CASSPYAGFTGELFF. CDR3 nucleotides: TGTGCCAGCAGTCCATACGCAGGGTTTACCGGGGAGCTGTTTTTT.

V and J are TRBV7-9 and TRBJ2-7; D unresolved. CDR1 SEHNR and CDR2 FQNEAQ come from the germline V gene (reference sequence). Trimming removed 9 bases at V and 5 bases at J, with 20 bases between. CDR3 length: 14 amino acids. This chain's CDR3 is CASGMESDEDEQYF. Here the CDR3 DNA reads TGTGCCAGTGGCATGGAGTCGGACGAGGACGAGCAGTACTTC.

V is TRBV7-8 and J is TRBJ2-3, with D unresolved. Germline lookup yields CDR1 SGHVS and CDR2 FQNEAQ. The CDR3 loop spans 14 amino acids. Trimming left V 0 bases short and J 0 bases short, with 4 bases between. CDR3 residues: CASSLAASTDTQYF. In nucleotides, the CDR3 is TGTGCCAGCAGCTTAGCCGCAAGCACAGATACGCAGTATTTT.